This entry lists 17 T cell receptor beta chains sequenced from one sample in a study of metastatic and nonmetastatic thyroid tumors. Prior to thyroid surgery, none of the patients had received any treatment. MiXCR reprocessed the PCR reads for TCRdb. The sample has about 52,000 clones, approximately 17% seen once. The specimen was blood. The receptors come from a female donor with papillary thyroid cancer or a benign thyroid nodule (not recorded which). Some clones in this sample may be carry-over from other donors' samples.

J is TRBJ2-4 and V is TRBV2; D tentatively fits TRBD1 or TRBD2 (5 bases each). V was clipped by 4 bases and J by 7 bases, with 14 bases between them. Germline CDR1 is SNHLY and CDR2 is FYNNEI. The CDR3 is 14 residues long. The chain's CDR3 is CASSAPGTFNIQYF. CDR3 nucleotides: TGTGCCAGCAGTGCACCCGGGACGTTTAACATTCAGTACTTC. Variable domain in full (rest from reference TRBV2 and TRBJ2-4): EPEVTQTPSHQVTQMGQEVILRCVPISNHLYFYWYRQILGQKVEFLVSFYNNEISEKSEIFDDQFSVERPDGSNFTLKIRSTKLEDSAMYFCASSAPGTFNIQYFGAGTRLSVL.

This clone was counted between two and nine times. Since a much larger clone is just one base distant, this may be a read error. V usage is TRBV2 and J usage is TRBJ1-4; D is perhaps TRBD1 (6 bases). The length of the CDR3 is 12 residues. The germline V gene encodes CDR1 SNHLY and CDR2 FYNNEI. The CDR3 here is CVSSGTGKKLFF. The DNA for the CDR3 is TGTGTCAGCAGCGGAACAGGGAAAAAACTGTTTTTT.

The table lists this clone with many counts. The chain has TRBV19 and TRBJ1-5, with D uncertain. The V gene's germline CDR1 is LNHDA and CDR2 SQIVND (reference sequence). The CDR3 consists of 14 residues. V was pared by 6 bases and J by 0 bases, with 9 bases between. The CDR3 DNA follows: TGTGCCAGTAGCCTCCAGAATAGCAATCAGCCCCAGCATTTT. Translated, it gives CASSLQNSNQPQHF.

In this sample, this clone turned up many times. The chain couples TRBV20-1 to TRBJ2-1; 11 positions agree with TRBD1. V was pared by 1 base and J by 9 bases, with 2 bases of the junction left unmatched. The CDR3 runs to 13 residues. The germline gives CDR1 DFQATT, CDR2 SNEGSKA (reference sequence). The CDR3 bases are TGCAGTGCTAGAGTGGGACAGGGGGGTGAGCAGTTCTTC. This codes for CSARVGQGGEQFF.

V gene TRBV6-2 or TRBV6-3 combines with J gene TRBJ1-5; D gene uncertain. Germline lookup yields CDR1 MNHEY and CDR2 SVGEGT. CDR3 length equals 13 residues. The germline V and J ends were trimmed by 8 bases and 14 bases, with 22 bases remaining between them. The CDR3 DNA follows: TGTGCCAGCTCGGAGTACTCCAATCAGACCAAGCATTTT. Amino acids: CASSEYSNQTKHF.

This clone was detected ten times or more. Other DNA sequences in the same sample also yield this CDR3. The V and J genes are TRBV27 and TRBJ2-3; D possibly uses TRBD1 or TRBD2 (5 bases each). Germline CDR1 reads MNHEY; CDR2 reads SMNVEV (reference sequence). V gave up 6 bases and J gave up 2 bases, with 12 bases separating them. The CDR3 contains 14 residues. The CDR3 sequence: CASSQGRTTDTQYF. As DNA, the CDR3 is TGTGCCAGCAGCCAGGGACGGACCACAGATACGCAGTATTTT.

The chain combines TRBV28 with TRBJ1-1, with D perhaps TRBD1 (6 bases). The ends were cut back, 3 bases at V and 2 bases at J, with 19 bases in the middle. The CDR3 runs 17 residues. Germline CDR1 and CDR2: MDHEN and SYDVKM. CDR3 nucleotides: TGTGCCAGCAGTTTTCCGAGCAGGGGTCCCCCAAACACTGAAGCTTTCTTT. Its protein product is CASSFPSRGPPNTEAFF.

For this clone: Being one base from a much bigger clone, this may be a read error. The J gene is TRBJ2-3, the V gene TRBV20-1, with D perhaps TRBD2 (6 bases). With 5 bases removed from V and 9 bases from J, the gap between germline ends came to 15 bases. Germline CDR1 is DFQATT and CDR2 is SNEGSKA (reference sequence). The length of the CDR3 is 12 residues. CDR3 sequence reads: CSAGAAGGTQYF. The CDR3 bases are TGCAGTGCTGGGGCAGCGGGTGGGACGCAGTATTTT.

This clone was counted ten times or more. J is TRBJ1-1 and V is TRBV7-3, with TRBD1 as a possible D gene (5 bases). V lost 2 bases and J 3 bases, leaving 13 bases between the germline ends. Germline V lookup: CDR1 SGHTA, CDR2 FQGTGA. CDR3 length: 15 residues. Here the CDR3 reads CASSLDSGGDTEAFF. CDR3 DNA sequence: TGTGCCAGCAGCTTAGACTCAGGAGGGGACACTGAAGCTTTCTTT.

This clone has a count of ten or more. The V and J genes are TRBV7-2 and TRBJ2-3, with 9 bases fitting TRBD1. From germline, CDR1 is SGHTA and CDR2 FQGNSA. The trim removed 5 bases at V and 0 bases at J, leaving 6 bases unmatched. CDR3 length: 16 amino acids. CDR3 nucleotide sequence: TGTGCCAGCAGCACGGGACAGGGTCTAAGCACAGATACGCAGTATTTT. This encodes CASSTGQGLSTDTQYF.

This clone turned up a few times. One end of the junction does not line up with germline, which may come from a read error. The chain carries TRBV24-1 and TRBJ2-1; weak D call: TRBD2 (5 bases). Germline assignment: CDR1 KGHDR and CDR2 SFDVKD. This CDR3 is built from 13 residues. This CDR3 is CATSDPPGYEQSF. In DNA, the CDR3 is TGTGCCACCAGTGATCCACCGGGATATGAGCAGTCCTTC.

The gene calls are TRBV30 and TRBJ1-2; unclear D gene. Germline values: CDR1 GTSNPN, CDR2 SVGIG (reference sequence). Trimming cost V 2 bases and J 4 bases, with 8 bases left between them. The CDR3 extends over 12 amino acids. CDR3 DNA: TGTGCCTGGAGTATTACTAGCTATGGCTACACCTTC. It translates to CAWSITSYGYTF.

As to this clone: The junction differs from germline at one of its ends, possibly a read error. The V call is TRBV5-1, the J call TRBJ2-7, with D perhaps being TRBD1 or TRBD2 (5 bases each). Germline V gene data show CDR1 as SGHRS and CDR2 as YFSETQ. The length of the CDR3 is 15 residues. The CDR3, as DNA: TGCGCCAGCAGCTTGTTTGGGGGTAGGTCCTACGAGCAATACTTC. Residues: CASSLFGGRSYEQYF.

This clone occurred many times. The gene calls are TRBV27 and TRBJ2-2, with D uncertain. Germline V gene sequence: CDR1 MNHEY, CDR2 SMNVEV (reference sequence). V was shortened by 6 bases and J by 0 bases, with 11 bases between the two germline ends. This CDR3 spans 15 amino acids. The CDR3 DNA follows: TGTGCCAGCAGCATTGGGATGGCGAACACCGGGGAGCTGTTTTTT. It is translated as CASSIGMANTGELFF.

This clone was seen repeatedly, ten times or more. The CDR3, as DNA: TGTGCCTGGAGCGCATACACCCGGGGCGAGCAGTACTTC. Translated, it gives CAWSAYTRGEQYF. This chain uses TRBV30 with TRBJ2-7, with D perhaps matching TRBD2 (5 bases). CDR1 and CDR2 from the germline V gene are GTSNPN and SVGIG (reference sequence). The CDR3 has 13 amino acids. Trimming took off 3 bases at V and 6 bases at J, with 15 bases between the two ends.

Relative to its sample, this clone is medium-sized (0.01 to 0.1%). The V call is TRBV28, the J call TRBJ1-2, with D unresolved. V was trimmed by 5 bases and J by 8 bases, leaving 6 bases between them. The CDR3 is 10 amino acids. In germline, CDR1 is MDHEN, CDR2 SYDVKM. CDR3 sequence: CASSRKGYTF. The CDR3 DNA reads TGTGCCAGCAGTCGTAAGGGCTACACCTTC.

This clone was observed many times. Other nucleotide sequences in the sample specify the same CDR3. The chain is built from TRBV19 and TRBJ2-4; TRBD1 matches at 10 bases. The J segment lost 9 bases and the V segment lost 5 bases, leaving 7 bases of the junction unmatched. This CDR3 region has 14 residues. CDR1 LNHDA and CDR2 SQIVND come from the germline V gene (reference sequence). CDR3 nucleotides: TGTGCCAGTAGTCCGCGGACAGGGGGAGCCATTCAGTACTTC. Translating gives CASSPRTGGAIQYF.